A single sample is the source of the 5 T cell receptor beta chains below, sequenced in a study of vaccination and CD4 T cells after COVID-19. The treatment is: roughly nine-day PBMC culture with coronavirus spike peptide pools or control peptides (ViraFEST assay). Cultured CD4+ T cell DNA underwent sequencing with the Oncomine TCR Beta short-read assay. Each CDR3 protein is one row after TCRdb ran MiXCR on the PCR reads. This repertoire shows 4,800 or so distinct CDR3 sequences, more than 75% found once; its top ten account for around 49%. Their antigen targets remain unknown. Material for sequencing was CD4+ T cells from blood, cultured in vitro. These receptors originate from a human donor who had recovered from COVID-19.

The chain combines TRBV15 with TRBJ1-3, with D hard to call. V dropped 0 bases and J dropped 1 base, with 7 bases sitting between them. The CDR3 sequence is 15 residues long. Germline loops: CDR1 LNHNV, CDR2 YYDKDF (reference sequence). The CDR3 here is CATSRDPGSGNTIYF. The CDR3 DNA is TGTGCCACCAGCAGAGATCCTGGATCTGGAAACACCATATATTTT.

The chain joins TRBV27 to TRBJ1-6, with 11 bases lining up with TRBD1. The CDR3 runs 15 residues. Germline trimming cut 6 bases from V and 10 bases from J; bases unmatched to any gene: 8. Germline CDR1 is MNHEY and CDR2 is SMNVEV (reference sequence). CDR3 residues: CASRKGTGGSSPLHF. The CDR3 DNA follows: TGTGCCAGCAGGAAAGGGACAGGGGGTTCATCACCCCTCCACTTT.

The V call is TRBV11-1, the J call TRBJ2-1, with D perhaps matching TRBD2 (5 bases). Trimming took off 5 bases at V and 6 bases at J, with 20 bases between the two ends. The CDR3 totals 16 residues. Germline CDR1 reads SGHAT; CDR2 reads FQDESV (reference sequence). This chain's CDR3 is CASSDAPSRRSNEQFF. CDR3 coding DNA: TGTGCCAGCAGCGACGCCCCTAGCAGGAGGTCCAATGAGCAGTTCTTC.

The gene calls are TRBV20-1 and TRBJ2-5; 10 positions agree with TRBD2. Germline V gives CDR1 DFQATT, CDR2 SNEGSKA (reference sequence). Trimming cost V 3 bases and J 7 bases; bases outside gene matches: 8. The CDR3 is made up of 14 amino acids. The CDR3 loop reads CSASRAGGQGTQYF. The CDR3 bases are TGCAGTGCTAGTCGAGCGGGGGGGCAGGGGACCCAGTACTTC.

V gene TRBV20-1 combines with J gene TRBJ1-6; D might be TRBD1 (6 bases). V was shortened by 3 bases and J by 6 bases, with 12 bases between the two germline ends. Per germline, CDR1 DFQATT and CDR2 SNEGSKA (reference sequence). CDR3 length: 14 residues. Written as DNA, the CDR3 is TGCAGTGCTAGTCAGGGGCTGGGTAATTCACCCCTCCACTTT. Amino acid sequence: CSASQGLGNSPLHF.